Presented here are 8 T cell receptor beta chains from one specimen sequenced in a study of chemoradiotherapy in HPV16-positive cancers. Repertoires were generated with immunoSEQ multiplex PCR, while TCRdb's copy carries only in-frame clones and drops some. Among 12,000 or so clones listed, about 77% were seen once. This sample was taken from a patient who underwent chemoradiotherapy. The origin of the receptors is a human donor with HPV-associated anogenital cancer.

The chain links TRBV7-9 to TRBJ1-2; D is ambiguous. In germline, CDR1 is SEHNR, CDR2 FQNEAQ (reference sequence). Deletions cut 5 bases from V and 0 bases from J, with 22 bases between. This CDR3 is 18 amino acids long. CDR3 in amino acids: CASSGVSRGLESNYGYTF. The CDR3 DNA is TGTGCCAGCAGCGGAGTCTCGCGAGGATTGGAGTCTAACTATGGCTACACCTTC.

The chain uses TRBV7-8 and TRBJ1-2; 7 nucleotides agree with TRBD1. The junction had 3 bases not matched to a gene; V was cut back by 4 bases and J by 1 base. The CDR3 consists of 14 residues. Germline V gene data show CDR1 as SGHVS and CDR2 as FQNEAQ. CDR3 sequence reads: CASSSRQGNYGYTF. CDR3 nucleotides: TGTGCCAGCAGCTCCCGACAGGGTAACTATGGCTACACCTTC.

This clone was recorded a few times. The V call is TRBV5-5, the J call TRBJ1-5; D ambiguous. The germline V and J ends were trimmed by 0 bases and 3 bases, with 10 bases remaining between them. The CDR3 runs to 15 residues. In germline, CDR1 is SGHKS, CDR2 YYEKEE (reference sequence). CDR3 region: CASSLGPALNQPQHF. CDR3 DNA sequence: TGTGCCAGCAGCTTGGGCCCAGCACTCAATCAGCCCCAGCATTTT.

As regards this clone: This CDR3 is also generated by other DNA sequences in the sample. The J gene is TRBJ1-2, the V gene TRBV6-5, with 10 bases matching TRBD1. The CDR3 extends over 16 amino acids. From germline, CDR1 is MNHEY and CDR2 SVGAGI. V lost 3 bases to trimming and J lost 5 bases; unmatched junction nucleotides: 9. The CDR3, as DNA: TGTGCCAGCAGTTATCAGAGGACAGGGGGGGGATATGGCTACACCTTC. As protein: CASSYQRTGGGYGYTF.

This clone has more than one count but fewer than ten. The chain couples TRBV5-4 to TRBJ1-4; TRBD1 is a possible D gene (6 bases). Germline V lookup: CDR1 SGHNT, CDR2 YYREEE (reference sequence). The CDR3 loop spans 15 amino acids. Deletions cut 1 base from V and 5 bases from J, with 12 bases between. DNA for the CDR3: TGTGCCAGCAGCTTGCGGGGGCGCGGGAATGAAAAACTGTTTTTT. Translating gives CASSLRGRGNEKLFF.

The chain carries TRBV6-6 and TRBJ1-1; 8 positions match TRBD1. Germline assignment: CDR1 MNHNY and CDR2 SVGAGI (reference sequence). The CDR3 has 15 residues. Losses at the gene ends were 7 bases for V and 5 bases for J; bases not matched to a gene: 12. This CDR3 is CASIRGQGAVTEAFF. CDR3 coding DNA: TGTGCCAGCATCCGGGGGCAGGGGGCGGTTACTGAAGCTTTCTTT.

The CDR3 DNA follows: TGTGCCAGCAGTTCGGACAGTTCTTCCTATAATTCACCCCTCCACTTT. Encoded protein: CASSSDSSSYNSPLHF. This sequence joins TRBV6-6 and TRBJ1-6; D is perhaps TRBD1 (6 bases). V lost 4 bases to trimming and J lost 1 base, with 11 bases between them. The CDR3 has 16 residues. Germline V CDR1 and CDR2: MNHNY, SVGAGI (reference sequence).

The V and J genes are TRBV5-1 and TRBJ1-1; D remains ambiguous. This CDR3 contains 14 residues. V was trimmed by 5 bases and J by 6 bases, leaving 17 bases between them. The germline V gene has CDR1 SGHRS and CDR2 YFSETQ. The DNA for the CDR3 is TGCGCCAGCAGACCTATGGACCCCCGACCTGAAGCTTTCTTT. Its translation: CASRPMDPRPEAFF.